Described below is a single T cell receptor beta chain sequence and its context. Its antigen is not known. Time point noted: week 35, safety follow-up. Doses comprised 300 ug of mutant IDH1 20-mer peptide each, plus topical imiquimod. These data are taken from a study of a mutant IDH1 vaccine in newly diagnosed glioma. Study at large: The timing of visit V12 was week 35, and that of visit V13 was week 47.

Trimming shortened V by 0 bases and J by 6 bases, and 12 bases separated the two germline ends. The CDR3 loop spans 14 amino acids. Germline values: CDR1 SGHKS, CDR2 YYEKEE (reference sequence). Sequencing used immunoSEQ multiplex PCR; TCRdb keeps in-frame clones, though not all of them. The sample lists about 54,000 clones, 80% to 85% occurring once. The input for sequencing was PBMCs, taken from a glioma patient whose treatment included an IDH1 peptide vaccine. The receptor comes from a woman under 30 with glioma. The rearrangement uses TRBV5-5 and TRBJ1-2; no definite D call. The DNA of the CDR3 is TGTGCCAGCAGCTTGGTCAGGCCCATCGATGGCTACACCTTC. Encoded protein: CASSLVRPIDGYTF.